The T cell receptor (beta chain) under discussion was sequenced for a study of OX40 agonist ivuxolimab in advanced cancers. Study-level information: Patients were dosed with the agonistic anti-OX40 (CD134) antibody ivuxolimab.

Systemic immunosuppression or autoimmune disease history was grounds to exclude patients. Samples of blood were obtained at baseline, on cycle 4 day 1, and on cycle 7 day 1. The protocol was immunoSEQ multiplex PCR, while the TCRdb copy is restricted to in-frame clones and leaves out a portion. Of approximately 70,000 clones listed, 70% to 90% were seen once; the top ten hold 17%. CDR3 length: 15 residues. Germline loops: CDR1 LNHDA, CDR2 SQIVND (reference sequence). Trimming cost V 3 bases and J 3 bases, with 14 bases left between them. Findings of the study overall: Clonal expansion among partial responders at 0.1-3.0 mg/kg ranked near the lowest.

A few counts support this clone. The antigen is unknown. The chain has TRBV19 and TRBJ1-1, with D possibly being TRBD1 (5 bases). This clonotype was obtained from an adult with an advanced solid tumor such as melanoma, head and neck, liver or kidney cancer. Source: CD4+ or CD8+ T cells sorted from blood, taken in a trial of the OX40 agonist ivuxolimab. The CDR3 here is CASSIRPRADTEAFF. In DNA form, the CDR3 reads TGTGCCAGTAGTATCCGCCCCAGGGCTGACACTGAAGCTTTCTTT.